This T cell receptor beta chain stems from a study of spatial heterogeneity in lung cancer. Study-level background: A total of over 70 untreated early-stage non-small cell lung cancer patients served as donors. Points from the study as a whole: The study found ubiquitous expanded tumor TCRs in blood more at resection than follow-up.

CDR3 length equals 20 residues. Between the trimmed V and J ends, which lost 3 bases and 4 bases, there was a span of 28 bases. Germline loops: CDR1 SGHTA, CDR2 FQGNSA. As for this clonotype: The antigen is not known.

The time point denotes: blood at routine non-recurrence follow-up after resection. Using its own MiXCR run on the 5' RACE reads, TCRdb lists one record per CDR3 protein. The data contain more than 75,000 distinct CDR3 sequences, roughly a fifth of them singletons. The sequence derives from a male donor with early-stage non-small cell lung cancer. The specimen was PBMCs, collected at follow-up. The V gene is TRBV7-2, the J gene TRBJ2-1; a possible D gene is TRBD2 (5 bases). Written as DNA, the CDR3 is TGTGCCAGCAGCTTTCAAACGCGAGTAAGGGTAGCGAAAAAGTACAATGAGCAGTTCTTC. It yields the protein CASSFQTRVRVAKKYNEQFF.